This T cell receptor beta chain was sequenced for a study of OX40 agonist ivuxolimab in advanced cancers. The investigators sampled blood at baseline, at cycle 4 day 1, and at cycle 7 day 1. General study findings and limits: Clonal expansion from baseline to week 6 occurred in both CD4+ and CD8+ T cells. Expanded clones tended on average to be more numerous among CD8+ T cells than CD4+.

On this clone itself: Its antigen remains unidentified.

V dropped 2 bases and J dropped 7 bases, with 9 bases sitting between them. Germline CDR1 SGHTA, CDR2 FQGNSA. The CDR3 loop spans 13 amino acids. Sequencing used immunoSEQ multiplex PCR; TCRdb keeps in-frame clones, though not all of them. The table lists 95,000 or so clones, about 91% of them singletons. The rearrangement uses TRBV7-2 and TRBJ2-1; D gene uncertain. Sequences were derived from CD4+ or CD8+ T cells sorted from blood, sampled in a trial of the OX40 agonist ivuxolimab. This sequence was found in an adult with an advanced solid tumor such as melanoma, head and neck, liver or kidney cancer. CDR3 bases: TGTGCCAGCAGCTTAATGATCCCGAATGAGCAGTTCTTC. Translated, it gives CASSLMIPNEQFF.